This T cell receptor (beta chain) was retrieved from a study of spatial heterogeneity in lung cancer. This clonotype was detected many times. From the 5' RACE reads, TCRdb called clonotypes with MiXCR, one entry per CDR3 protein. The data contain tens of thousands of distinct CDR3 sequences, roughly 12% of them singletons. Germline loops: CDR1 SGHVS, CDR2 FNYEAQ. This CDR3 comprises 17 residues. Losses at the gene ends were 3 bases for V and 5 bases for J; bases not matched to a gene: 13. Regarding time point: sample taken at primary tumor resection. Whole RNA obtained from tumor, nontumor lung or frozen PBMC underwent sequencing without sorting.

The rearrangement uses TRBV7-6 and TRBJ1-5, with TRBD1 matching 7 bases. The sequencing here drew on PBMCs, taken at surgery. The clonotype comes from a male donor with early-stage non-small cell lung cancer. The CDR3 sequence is CASSLSQGGLLDQPQHF. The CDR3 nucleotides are TGTGCCAGCAGCTTGTCCCAGGGGGGGTTGCTGGATCAGCCCCAGCATTTT.